The TCR beta chain under discussion was sequenced for a study of tumor and adjacent non-tumor tissue in lung cancer (dated by TCRdb to the late 2010s). Turning to the overall study: Of the cohort, 12 patients had adenocarcinoma, 2 had squamous cell carcinoma and 1 had small cell lung cancer. Ages among the roughly 15 patients ranged from about 31 to 85 years, there were approximately ten men and 5 women, and disease was at TNM stage I to III. Sequencing produced 130,000,000 or so productive TCRbeta reads in total, an average of approximately 4.5 million reads per sample. Using bulk TCRbeta repertoires from approximately 15 lung cancer patients, the study set lung tumor tissue side by side with matched distant non-tumor lung tissue. A few dozen paired specimens, one tumor and one normal lung sample per patient, were profiled by TCRbeta CDR3 sequencing. Beyond this particular receptor, the publication reports: TCR diversity was significantly higher in younger patients, and greater tumor TCR diversity was associated with shorter overall survival and shorter disease-free survival. The methods do not name the sequencing platform or mention unique molecular identifiers. The top 100 clones accounted for a significantly larger cumulative portion of the repertoire in normal lung than in tumor tissue. Only about 16 patients were included in the cohort, and the need for larger samples and more detailed clinical data was noted by the authors. Because peripheral blood was not sequenced, blood TCRbeta repertoires in the lung cancer patients of the study were not examined. Significantly higher TCR diversity (inverse Simpson) was observed in tumor tissue than in normal lung tissue (approximately 440 vs 150, P = 0.0075, Mann-Whitney U test).

At least ten counts were recorded for this clonotype. The specificity of this receptor is unknown. Base qualities were left out, and no much larger clone turns up one base away. RNA was isolated from bulk, unsorted tissue, and RNA quality was assessed with a NanoDrop ND-1000 and an Agilent 2100. For the normal lung samples, distant non-tumor tissue was collected more than 3 cm away from the tumor edge. Newly diagnosed lung cancer patients without prior chemotherapy who had been admitted for thoracic surgery in China between August and November 2014 were enrolled as donors. Patients who had received previous radiotherapy or chemotherapy, or who had another concurrent cancer, were excluded from the study. Surgical tissue pieces of 1-2 cm3 were preserved in RNAlater solution and were kept at -80 degrees C until use. The library was prepared using multiplex PCR. Sequenced using an Illumina HiSeq 2500. Following protocols modified from ARM-PCR, the researchers constructed TCRbeta libraries through three rounds of nested PCR with primers (Table S4). Before sequencing, PCR products of 200-500 bp were excised from the gel and purified with the QIAquick gel extraction kit. Per the authors' processing: Reads were cleaned using Trimmomatic, were merged into complete CDR3 sequences using FLASH, and were assigned to V(D)J germline segments using MiTCR. VDJtools was used to compute clonal diversity as the inverse Simpson's index. In-frame sequences without a premature stop codon were defined as productive reads. The public reads were run again by TCRdb, first through fastp at Q25 and then through MiXCR, and only productive beta chains were kept. Every CDR3 protein is listed once, alongside the most common genes and DNA of its rows. These V and J calls derive from TCRdb rather than the authors' analysis. The sample records tens of thousands of distinct CDR3 sequences, about 70% of which are singletons. Together, the top ten hold more than 20% of the sample.

CDR1 and CDR2 are drawn from the germline V gene (reference sequence): DFQATT, SNEGSKA. V is cut by 5 bases and J by 0 bases, and the space between the germline ends is 23 bases. Reading from cysteine to phenylalanine, the CDR3 counts 17 amino acids. Just CDR3 DNA is preserved here, 51 bases in frame from base 1. Sample: distant non-tumor lung tissue. The source of this sequence is a woman in her sixties with non-small cell lung cancer. This chain is built from TRBV20-1 and TRBJ2-7; the D gene is possibly TRBD1 or TRBD2, each agreeing over 6 bases. The CDR3 here reads CSAEGGATYISSYEQYF. The DNA sequence reads TGCAGTGCTGAGGGGGGCGCGACGTACATTTCCTCCTACGAGCAGTACTTC.